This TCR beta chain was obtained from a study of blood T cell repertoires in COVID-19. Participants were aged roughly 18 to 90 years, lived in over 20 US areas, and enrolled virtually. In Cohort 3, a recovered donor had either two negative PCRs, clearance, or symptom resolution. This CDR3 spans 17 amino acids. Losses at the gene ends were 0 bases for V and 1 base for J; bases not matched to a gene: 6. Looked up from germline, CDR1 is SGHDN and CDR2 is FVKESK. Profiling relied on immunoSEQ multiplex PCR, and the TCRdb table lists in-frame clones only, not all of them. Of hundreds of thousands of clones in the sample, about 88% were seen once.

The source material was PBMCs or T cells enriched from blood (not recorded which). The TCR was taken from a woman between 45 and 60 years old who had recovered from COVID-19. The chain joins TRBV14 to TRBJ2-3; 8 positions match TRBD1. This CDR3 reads CASSQETGAGGTDTQYF. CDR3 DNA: TGTGCCAGCAGCCAAGAGACAGGGGCGGGCGGCACAGATACGCAGTATTTT.